The T cell receptor (beta chain) under discussion was sequenced for a study of T cells after yellow fever vaccination. The CDR3 is made up of 15 amino acids. Looked up from germline, CDR1 is KGHSH and CDR2 is LQKENI. V was clipped by 2 bases and J by 0 bases, with 11 bases between them. TCRdb processed the 5' RACE reads anew with MiXCR; each CDR3 protein has one entry. This sample carries roughly 320,000 distinct CDR3 sequences, around 11% of them seen once, and the ten largest clones take over 3%. The sequencing here drew on CD4+ T cells sorted from PBMCs, taken 45 days after the yellow fever booster vaccination. V gene TRBV18 combines with J gene TRBJ2-7; D tentatively reads TRBD1 or TRBD2 (5 bases each). This receptor was obtained from a man between 18 and 35 years old who received the YFV17D yellow fever vaccine. DNA for the CDR3: TGTGCCAGCTCACCAGGGACCGACCGCTCCTACGAGCAGTACTTC. Protein product: CASSPGTDRSYEQYF.